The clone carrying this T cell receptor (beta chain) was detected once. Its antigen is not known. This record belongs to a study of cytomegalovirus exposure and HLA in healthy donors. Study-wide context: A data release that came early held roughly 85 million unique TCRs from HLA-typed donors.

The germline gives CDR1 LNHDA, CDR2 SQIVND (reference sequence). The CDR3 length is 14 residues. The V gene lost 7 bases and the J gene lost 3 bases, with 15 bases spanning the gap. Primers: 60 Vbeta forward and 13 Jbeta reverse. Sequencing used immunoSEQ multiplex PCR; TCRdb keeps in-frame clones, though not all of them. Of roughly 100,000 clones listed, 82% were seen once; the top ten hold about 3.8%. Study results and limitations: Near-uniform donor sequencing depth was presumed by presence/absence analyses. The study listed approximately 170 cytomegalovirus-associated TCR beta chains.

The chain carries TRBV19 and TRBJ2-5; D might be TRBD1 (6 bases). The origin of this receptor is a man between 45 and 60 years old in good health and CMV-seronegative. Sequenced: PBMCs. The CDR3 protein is CASKFSGVEETQYF. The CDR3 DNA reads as TGTGCCAGTAAATTTTCAGGGGTAGAAGAGACCCAGTACTTC.